One sample yielded the 23 T cell receptor beta chains listed below, sequenced in a study of T cell repertoires in cytomegalovirus infection (dated by TCRdb to the late 2010s). The run used an Illumina HiSeq 1500. The public reads were run again by TCRdb, first through fastp at Q25 and then through MiXCR, and only productive beta chains were kept. Entries are consolidated by CDR3 protein sequence, retaining the most common genes and DNA. This sample lists around 450,000 distinct CDR3 sequences; roughly 12% were detected once. Roughly a tenth of the sample is taken by the ten largest. The sample comprised PBMCs. All receptors come from a human donor in good health (CMV status not recorded). Some clones in this sample may be carry-over from other donors' samples.

This clonotype was found a few times. The chain uses TRBV20-1 and TRBJ2-3; TRBD2 matches at 9 bases. With V trimmed by 3 bases and J by 5 bases, 12 bases remained unmatched. Germline CDR1 DFQATT, CDR2 SNEGSKA (reference sequence). This CDR3 is built from 16 residues. CDR3 coding DNA: TGCAGTGCTAGTCGCCCGCGGGGGGGCCAGAGAGATACGCAGTATTTT. Protein sequence: CSASRPRGGQRDTQYF.

This clonotype was counted at least ten times. This chain uses TRBV3-1 with TRBJ1-1, with D unresolved. V lost 0 bases and J lost 6, with 17 bases in between. Germline CDR1 reads LGHDT; CDR2 reads YNNKEL (reference sequence). The CDR3 is 16 residues long. CDR3 protein: CASSQEGSERVSEAFF. The CDR3 DNA sequence: TGTGCCAGCAGCCAAGAGGGTTCCGAGAGGGTTTCTGAAGCTTTCTTT.

This clonotype appeared many times. The chain combines TRBV4-1 with TRBJ2-3; 7 bases are shared with TRBD2. The ends lost 4 bases at V and 2 bases at J; junction bases unmatched: 15. In germline, CDR1 is MGHRA, CDR2 YSYEKL. The CDR3 covers 18 residues. The CDR3 nucleotides are TGCGCCAGCAGCCCCCTTGGTCCCCTAGCGGAACACACAGATACGCAGTATTTT. Protein sequence: CASSPLGPLAEHTDTQYF.

This clonotype was seen repeatedly, ten times or more. V and J are TRBV28 and TRBJ2-7; D gene unclear. Germline assignment: CDR1 MDHEN and CDR2 SYDVKM. The CDR3 runs to 12 residues. The V gene lost 3 bases and the J gene lost 0 bases, with 3 bases spanning the gap. CDR3 region: CASSLISYEQYF. The CDR3 DNA follows: TGTGCCAGCAGTTTGATCTCCTACGAGCAGTACTTC.

This clonotype was observed at least ten times. This chain connects TRBV6-1 to TRBJ2-5; a possible D gene is TRBD2 (5 bases). The CDR3 length is 13 residues. The germline gives CDR1 MNHNS, CDR2 SASEGT. The V end was cut by 4 bases, the J end by 7 bases, with 13 bases between. CDR3 region: CASSGPGGLTQYF. The CDR3 nucleotides are TGTGCCAGCAGTGGACCGGGCGGGTTGACCCAGTACTTC.

This clonotype was observed a few times. The V call is TRBV18, the J call TRBJ2-1; D uncertain. Germline V gene data show CDR1 as KGHSH and CDR2 as LQKENI. CDR3 length: 13 amino acids. The ends were cut back, 2 bases at V and 4 bases at J, with 6 bases in the middle. CDR3 nucleotides: TGTGCCAGCTCACCAAGAGGATACAATGAGCAGTTCTTC. Protein: CASSPRGYNEQFF. Supplemented by reference TRBV18 and TRBJ2-1, the full variable domain reads NAGVMQNPRHLVRRRGQEARLRCSPMKGHSHVYWYRQLPEEGLKFMVYLQKENIIDESGMPKERFSAEFPKEGPSILRIQQVVRGDSAAYFCASSPRGYNEQFFGPGTRLTVL.

A few counts support this clonotype. The chain is built from TRBV7-9 and TRBJ1-5; 9 bases line up with TRBD1. CDR3 length equals 14 residues. Germline loops: CDR1 SEHNR, CDR2 FQNEAQ (reference sequence). Trimming at V came to 5 bases and at J to 5 bases, leaving 4 bases not matched to a gene. The CDR3 region has the DNA TGTGCCAGCAGCCGGACAGGGGCGGATCAGCCCCAGCATTTT. Its protein is CASSRTGADQPQHF.

V and J are TRBV20-1 and TRBJ2-5; D is perhaps TRBD1 or TRBD2 (5 bases each). Germline V gene sequence: CDR1 DFQATT, CDR2 SNEGSKA (reference sequence). Trimming cost V 5 bases and J 4 bases, with 20 bases left between them. The CDR3 spans 15 residues. CDR3 amino acids: CSAPAPGKGPETQYF. CDR3 DNA sequence: TGCAGTGCTCCGGCTCCGGGGAAGGGGCCAGAGACCCAGTACTTC.

The genes are TRBV6-5 and TRBJ2-1; 14 bases match TRBD2. The V gene's germline CDR1 is MNHEY and CDR2 SVGAGI. V dropped 0 bases and J dropped 7; count of bases not matched to a gene: 2. This CDR3 comprises 16 residues. CDR3 bases: TGTGCCAGCAGTTACTCCGGGACTAGCGGGAGAAATGAGCAGTTCTTC. Translating it yields CASSYSGTSGRNEQFF.

This clonotype was seen ten or more times. Compared with germline, one end of the junction differs, possibly owing to a read error. The CDR3 here is CASRQSSGGEEIYEQYF. In nucleotides, the CDR3 is TGCGCCAGCAGGCAATCATCCGGGGGAGAGGAGATCTACGAGCAGTACTTC. The gene calls are TRBV23-1 and TRBJ2-7, with D possibly matching TRBD2 (6 bases). Being an ORF, TRBV23-1 has a function that is uncertain. The CDR3 sequence is 17 residues long.

In DNA, the CDR3 is TGCAGTGCTAGCCCACAGGGGGTGGGAAACATTCAGTACTTC. Its translation: CSASPQGVGNIQYF. The chain recombines TRBV20-1 with TRBJ2-4; 8 bases are shared with TRBD1. J lost 6 bases, V lost 3 bases, and 7 bases had no gene match. Looked up from germline, CDR1 is DFQATT and CDR2 is SNEGSKA (reference sequence). This CDR3 contains 14 residues.

This clonotype was picked up many times. This rearrangement joins TRBV10-3 to TRBJ1-2, with D possibly matching TRBD1 (5 bases). In germline, CDR1 is ENHRY, CDR2 SYGVKD. This CDR3 contains 14 residues. V was pared by 10 bases and J by 8 bases, with 23 bases between. The CDR3 DNA is TGTGCCAGCTCCCCGGGAGGGGCTCCAAACGGCTACACCTTC. Protein product: CASSPGGAPNGYTF.

This clonotype was counted many times. The rearrangement uses TRBV7-8 and TRBJ1-5; a weak D match, TRBD1 (5 bases). Germline CDR1 and CDR2: SGHVS and FQNEAQ. The CDR3 runs 18 residues. V dropped 0 bases and J dropped 7 bases, with 22 bases sitting between them. The CDR3 loop is CASSLARMWGAGRQPQHF. The DNA for the CDR3 is TGTGCCAGCAGCTTAGCGCGGATGTGGGGCGCCGGACGCCAGCCCCAGCATTTT.

As concerns this clonotype: It may be a read error: a sequence one base away is much more abundant. Lacking the conserved final phenylalanine or tryptophan, this CDR3 likely reflects a read error. The rearrangement uses TRBV6-1 and TRBJ1-1; no firm D call. Germline lookup yields CDR1 MNHNS and CDR2 SASEGT. This CDR3 spans 12 amino acids. Deletions cut 2 bases from V and 7 bases from J, with 8 bases between. Here the CDR3 DNA reads TGTGCCAGCAGTGAACTAGGGTATGAAGCTTTCTGT. Protein product: CASSELGYEAFC.

In this sample, this clonotype turned up many times. The rearrangement uses TRBV7-2 and TRBJ2-1, with TRBD2 matching 10 bases. CDR3 length: 18 residues. Germline CDR1 SGHTA, CDR2 FQGNSA. J lost 0 bases, V lost 7 bases, and 12 bases had no gene match. This CDR3 is CASNLGLAPATSYNEQFF. CDR3 DNA sequence: TGTGCCAGCAACCTGGGACTAGCGCCAGCCACCTCCTACAATGAGCAGTTCTTC.

This clonotype was counted ten times or more. This chain joins TRBV27 and TRBJ2-5; a possible D gene is TRBD2 (7 bases). From germline, CDR1 is MNHEY and CDR2 SMNVEV (reference sequence). The CDR3 spans 15 residues. V dropped 2 bases and J dropped 4 bases, with 14 bases sitting between them. CDR3 in DNA: TGTGCCAGCAGTTTAATCGGGGGGCGCCTAGAGACCCAGTACTTC. Translation gives CASSLIGGRLETQYF.

Regarding this clonotype: A clone one base away is much larger, so this may be a read error. The chain is built from TRBV10-3 and TRBJ1-1; TRBD1 agrees at 8 bases. The CDR3 runs to 14 residues. Germline V gene data show CDR1 as ENHRY and CDR2 as SYGVKD. CDR3 bases: TGTACCATCAGCGACTCCAGGGGGCAAACTGAAGCTTTCTTT. Translation gives CTISDSRGQTEAFF.

On this clonotype itself: A much more abundant neighbour one base away suggests this may be a read error. The rearrangement uses TRBV24-1 and TRBJ2-3; TRBD2 is a possible D gene (6 bases). This CDR3 is 15 amino acids long. Germline CDR1 reads KGHDR; CDR2 reads SFDVKD. CDR3 sequence reads: CASRNGLSHTDTQYF. In DNA form, the CDR3 reads TGTGCCTCCAGGAACGGACTATCACACACAGATACGCAGTATTTT.

The V call is TRBV24-1, the J call TRBJ1-5; unclear D gene. The V gene's germline CDR1 is KGHDR and CDR2 SFDVKD. This CDR3 contains 11 residues. Deletions cut 12 bases from V and 5 bases from J, with 10 bases between. CDR3 coding DNA: TGTGCCTCAGGTAGGGATCAGCCCCAGCATTTT. This gives the protein CASGRDQPQHF.

This clonotype occurred a few times. V usage is TRBV2 and J usage is TRBJ1-2; the D gene is possibly TRBD1 (6 bases). Germline values: CDR1 SNHLY, CDR2 FYNNEI. CDR3 length: 14 residues. CDR3 amino acids: CATYDGGPNYGYTF. Here the CDR3 DNA reads TGTGCTACCTACGACGGGGGGCCAAACTATGGCTACACCTTC.

This clonotype was recorded at least ten times. The chain combines TRBV9 with TRBJ2-1, with D perhaps matching TRBD1 or TRBD2 (6 bases each). Germline CDR1 reads SGDLS; CDR2 reads YYNGEE. The CDR3 totals 19 residues. Between the trimmed V and J ends, which lost 0 bases and 3 bases, there was a span of 22 bases. This CDR3 is CASSVEPGANLYGYNEQFF. CDR3 DNA sequence: TGTGCCAGCAGCGTAGAGCCGGGGGCGAACCTATACGGCTACAATGAGCAGTTCTTC.

This clonotype was observed at least ten times. The gene calls are TRBV7-6 and TRBJ2-3; maybe TRBD2 (5 bases). Germline lookup yields CDR1 SGHVS and CDR2 FNYEAQ. This CDR3 is 15 amino acids long. Deletions cut 5 bases from V and 2 bases from J, with 14 bases between. DNA of the CDR3: TGTGCCAGCAGCCGTAATCGAGGGCCCACAGATACGCAGTATTTT. Amino acid sequence: CASSRNRGPTDTQYF.

The chain joins TRBV20-1 to TRBJ2-3; the D is unclear. The CDR3 extends over 14 amino acids. The germline gives CDR1 DFQATT, CDR2 SNEGSKA (reference sequence). Trimming pared 2 bases from V and 1 base from J, leaving 10 bases between. The CDR3 sequence is CSARKLVGTDTQYF. In nucleotides, the CDR3 is TGCAGTGCTAGAAAACTTGTGGGCACAGATACGCAGTATTTT.